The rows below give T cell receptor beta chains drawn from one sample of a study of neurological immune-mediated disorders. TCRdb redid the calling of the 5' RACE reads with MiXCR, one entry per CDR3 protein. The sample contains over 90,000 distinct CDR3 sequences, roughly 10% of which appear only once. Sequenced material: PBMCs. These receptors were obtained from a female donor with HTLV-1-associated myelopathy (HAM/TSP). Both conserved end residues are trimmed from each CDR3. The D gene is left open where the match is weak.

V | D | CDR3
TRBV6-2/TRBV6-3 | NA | ASSRKPKSGAFIYEQY
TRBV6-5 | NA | ASTPGQGNQPQH
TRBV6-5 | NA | ASRSTGPGANVLT
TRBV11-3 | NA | ASSLDSLNTGELF
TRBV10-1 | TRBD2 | ASSSSGGTGELF
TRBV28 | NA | ASRGRGKTETRY
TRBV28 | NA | ASSPTHSLYEQY
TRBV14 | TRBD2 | ASSQSPGLASYNEQF
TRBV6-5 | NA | ASGEGRHGNEQF
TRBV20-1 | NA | SARDREARQETQY
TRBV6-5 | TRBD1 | ASSYSIQGNEQF
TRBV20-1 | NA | SARDPWRDTDTQY
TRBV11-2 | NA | ASSLSRAGDTQY
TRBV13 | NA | ASSPGGTGELF
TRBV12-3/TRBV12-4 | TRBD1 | ASSLGTEDGYT
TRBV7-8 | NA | ASSGRGHLETQY
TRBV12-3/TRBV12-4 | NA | ASSFRSNEQF